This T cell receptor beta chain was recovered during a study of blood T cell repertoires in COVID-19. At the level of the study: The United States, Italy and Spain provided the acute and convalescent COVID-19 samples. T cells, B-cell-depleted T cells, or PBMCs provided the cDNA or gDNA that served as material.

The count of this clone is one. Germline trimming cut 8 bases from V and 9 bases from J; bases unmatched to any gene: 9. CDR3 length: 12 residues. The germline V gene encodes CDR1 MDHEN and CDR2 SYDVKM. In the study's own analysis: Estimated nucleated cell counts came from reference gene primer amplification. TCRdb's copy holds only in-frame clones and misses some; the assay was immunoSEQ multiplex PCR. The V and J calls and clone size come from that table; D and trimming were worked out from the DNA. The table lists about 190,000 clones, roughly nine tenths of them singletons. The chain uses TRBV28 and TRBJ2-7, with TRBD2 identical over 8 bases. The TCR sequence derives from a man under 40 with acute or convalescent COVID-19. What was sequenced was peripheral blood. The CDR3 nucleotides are TGTGCCAGCCGCAGGCCGCGGGAGGTGCAGTACTTC. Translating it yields CASRRPREVQYF.